These 26 T cell receptor beta chains came from one sample sequenced in a study of CD8 T cells in ankylosing spondylitis. TCRdb reprocessed the 5' RACE reads with MiXCR, giving one entry per CDR3 protein. The table shows around 90,000 distinct CDR3 sequences, with around 27% occurring only once. Sequenced input: blood, either unsorted or a sorted T cell fraction (not recorded which). Receptor source: a male donor with ankylosing spondylitis or in good health (not recorded which).

The gene calls are TRBV18 and TRBJ1-2; D possibly corresponds to TRBD1 (5 bases). Germline values: CDR1 KGHSH, CDR2 LQKENI. The CDR3 covers 13 residues. V was pared by 3 bases and J by 5 bases, with 10 bases between. The CDR3 sequence: CASSPDNGYGYTF. In DNA, the CDR3 is TGTGCCAGCTCACCGGACAATGGATATGGCTACACCTTC.

The gene calls are TRBV9 and TRBJ2-2; 9 bases map to TRBD2. V was pared by 4 bases and J by 2 bases, with 6 bases of the junction left unmatched. This CDR3 is 16 amino acids long. In germline, CDR1 is SGDLS, CDR2 YYNGEE. The CDR3 protein is CASSPRLAENTGELFF. CDR3 in DNA: TGTGCCAGCAGCCCTAGACTAGCGGAAAACACCGGGGAGCTGTTTTTT.

The rearrangement links TRBV7-9 to TRBJ2-7; no clear D. Germline V CDR1 and CDR2: SEHNR, FQNEAQ (reference sequence). There are 13 residues in the CDR3. Trimming removed 6 bases from V and 12 bases from J, with 21 bases in between. CDR3 nucleotides: TGTGCCAGCAGTCCTGATCTAAATGCGCATATGTACTTC. This codes for CASSPDLNAHMYF.

This sequence joins TRBV2 and TRBJ2-5; perhaps D is TRBD1 or TRBD2 (7 bases each). Trimming removed 6 bases at V and 13 bases at J, with 15 bases between. Per the germline V gene, CDR1 is SNHLY and CDR2 is FYNNEI. This CDR3 is built from 11 residues. The CDR3, as DNA: TGTGCCAGCAGGGCAGGGGGGGCTTGGTACTTC. Protein sequence: CASRAGGAWYF.

This clonotype was seen ten or more times. Here the CDR3 reads CSARGQVGYGEQFF. CDR3 in DNA: TGCAGTGCGAGGGGACAGGTGGGGTACGGTGAGCAGTTCTTC. The J gene is TRBJ2-1, the V gene TRBV20-1, with TRBD1 matching over 8 bases. The CDR3 extends over 14 amino acids. Germline CDR1 DFQATT, CDR2 SNEGSKA (reference sequence). The V segment lost 6 bases and the J segment 9 bases; nucleotides outside the gene matches: 13.

This clonotype was detected only a few times. The chain employs TRBV20-1 and TRBJ1-1; D is ambiguous. Trimming stripped 8 bases from V and 4 bases from J, with 14 bases between. CDR1 is DFQATT, CDR2 SNEGSKA, per germline (reference sequence). This CDR3 region has 12 residues. The CDR3 spells CSSERVGTEAFF. CDR3 DNA sequence: TGCAGTTCGGAGCGCGTGGGCACTGAAGCTTTCTTT.

The chain has TRBV20-1 and TRBJ1-1, with D maybe TRBD1 (6 bases). This CDR3 spans 13 amino acids. The V and J ends lost 5 bases and 4 bases respectively, with 14 bases between them. Germline V gene data show CDR1 as DFQATT and CDR2 as SNEGSKA (reference sequence). This CDR3 is CSASRTVGTEAFF. The CDR3 DNA is TGCAGTGCTTCACGGACAGTGGGCACTGAAGCTTTCTTT.

This clonotype was seen a handful of times. The V call is TRBV5-5, the J call TRBJ2-7; D is perhaps TRBD1 or TRBD2 (5 bases each). The germline V and J ends were trimmed by 6 bases and 2 bases, with 18 bases remaining between them. The CDR3 extends over 15 amino acids. CDR1 is SGHKS, CDR2 YYEKEE, per germline (reference sequence). As DNA, the CDR3 is TGTGCCAGCAATCCTGACGGGACGGAGACCTACGAGCAGTACTTC. Translation gives CASNPDGTETYEQYF.

The V call is TRBV7-3, the J call TRBJ2-3; weak D call: TRBD1 (6 bases). Germline V gene data show CDR1 as SGHTA and CDR2 as FQGTGA. Trimming removed 5 bases at V and 2 bases at J, with 14 bases between. The CDR3 totals 15 residues. Here the CDR3 reads CASSPSGVDTDTQYF. The DNA for the CDR3 is TGTGCCAGCAGCCCATCAGGGGTAGACACAGATACGCAGTATTTT.

This clonotype was detected many times. CDR3 DNA sequence: TGCGCCAGCAAGGAGGAACTTAATGAAAAACTGTTTTTT. Protein: CASKEELNEKLFF. The chain has TRBV5-1 and TRBJ1-4; D unresolved. The V gene's germline CDR1 is SGHRS and CDR2 YFSETQ. Trimming cost V 6 bases and J 4 bases, with 10 bases left between them. CDR3 length equals 13 residues.

The chain combines TRBV20-1 with TRBJ2-1, with D possibly TRBD2 on 7 matching bases. The CDR3 has 16 amino acids. The V end was cut by 2 bases, the J end by 10 bases, with 24 bases between. Germline V lookup: CDR1 DFQATT, CDR2 SNEGSKA (reference sequence). CDR3 sequence reads: CSARPEGGTTYREQFF. For the CDR3, the DNA is TGCAGTGCTAGACCGGAAGGGGGGACTACGTACAGGGAGCAGTTCTTC.

CDR3 sequence (DNA): TGTGCCACCAGCAGAGATGTAACGGGTTGGGGCTACACCTTC. This codes for CATSRDVTGWGYTF. The V call is TRBV15, the J call TRBJ1-2; no reliable D call. V lost 0 bases and J lost 8, with 13 bases in between. Germline V lookup: CDR1 LNHNV, CDR2 YYDKDF (reference sequence). CDR3 length: 14 residues.

J is TRBJ2-5 and V is TRBV27; TRBD1 agrees at 9 bases. Per germline, CDR1 MNHEY and CDR2 SMNVEV (reference sequence). V shed 9 bases and J 4 bases; nucleotides not matched to a gene: 9. The CDR3 loop spans 14 amino acids. The CDR3 region has the DNA TGTGCCAGTCGCTCCAGGACAGGGGTAGAGACCCAGTACTTC. The encoded protein is CASRSRTGVETQYF.

V and J are TRBV20-1 and TRBJ2-7, with 12 positions matching TRBD2. The trim removed 7 bases at V and 3 bases at J, leaving 4 bases unmatched. Germline lookup yields CDR1 DFQATT and CDR2 SNEGSKA (reference sequence). The CDR3 runs 13 residues. CDR3 sequence reads: CSGSSGRDYEQYF. The CDR3 region has the DNA TGCAGTGGGTCTAGCGGGAGGGACTACGAGCAGTACTTC.

The V gene is TRBV5-6, the J gene TRBJ2-5, with TRBD2 as a possible D gene (5 bases). Trimming pared 0 bases from V and 0 bases from J, leaving 12 bases between. The CDR3 contains 16 residues. Germline V gene lookup returns CDR1 SGHDT and CDR2 YYEEEE. CDR3 DNA: TGTGCCAGCAGCTTGGCCGCTAGGGAGTACCAAGAGACCCAGTACTTC. This encodes CASSLAAREYQETQYF.

This chain joins TRBV7-2 and TRBJ2-7; D might be TRBD1 or TRBD2, each matching 6 bases. V shed 3 bases and J shed 4 bases, with 10 bases lying between them. Germline V lookup: CDR1 SGHTA, CDR2 FQGNSA. The CDR3 spans 13 residues. In DNA form, the CDR3 reads TGTGCCAGCAGCTTCCAAGGGGGGTACGAGCAGTACGTC. The encoded protein is CASSFQGGYEQYV.

This clonotype has a handful of counts. The chain combines TRBV5-5 with TRBJ2-1; no clear D. The CDR3 length is 16 residues. V lost 4 bases and J 2 bases, leaving 16 bases between the germline ends. From germline, CDR1 is SGHKS and CDR2 YYEKEE (reference sequence). The CDR3 DNA follows: TGTGCCAGCAGCCTATCAATGGGTGGTGCCTACAATGAGCAGTTCTTC. Encoded protein: CASSLSMGGAYNEQFF. Using reference TRBV5-5 and TRBJ2-1 for the parts outside the CDR3, the full variable domain is DAGVTQSPTHLIKTRGQQVTLRCSPISGHKSVSWYQQVLGQGPQFIFQYYEKEERGRGNFPDRFSARQFPNYSSELNVNALLLGDSALYLCASSLSMGGAYNEQFFGPGTRLTVL.

The chain carries TRBV11-2 and TRBJ2-1; tentatively, D is TRBD1 or TRBD2 (5 bases each). The CDR3 loop spans 13 amino acids. V lost 5 bases and J lost 9, with 14 bases in between. CDR1 and CDR2 (germline): SGHAT, FQNNGV. CDR3: CASSRGVVTEQFF. CDR3 sequence (DNA): TGTGCCAGCAGCCGAGGGGTAGTTACTGAGCAGTTCTTC. The full variable domain, in which reference TRBV11-2 and TRBJ2-1 provide the parts outside the CDR3, is EAGVAQSPRYKIIEKRQSVAFWCNPISGHATLYWYQQILGQGPKLLIQFQNNGVVDDSQLPKDRFSAERLKGVDSTLKIQPAKLEDSAVYLCASSRGVVTEQFFGPGTRLTVL.

The chain carries TRBV7-2 and TRBJ1-1; TRBD1 is a possible D gene (6 bases). CDR1 and CDR2 (germline): SGHTA, FQGNSA. This CDR3 is 12 amino acids long. Trimming removed 5 bases at V and 11 bases at J, with 15 bases between. The CDR3 sequence: CASSARRGWAFF. In nucleotides, the CDR3 is TGTGCCAGCAGCGCACGCAGGGGTTGGGCTTTCTTT.

This rearrangement joins TRBV18 to TRBJ2-1; a possible D gene is TRBD2 (5 bases). Per germline, CDR1 KGHSH and CDR2 LQKENI. This CDR3 has 14 residues. The V end lost 2 bases, the J end lost 6 bases, and 11 bases lay between the germline ends. CDR3 in amino acids: CASSPRADPNEQFF. The CDR3 DNA follows: TGTGCCAGCTCACCAAGAGCGGACCCCAATGAGCAGTTCTTC.

To note about this clonotype: A junction boundary mismatches the germline segment, possibly from a read error. J is TRBJ2-7 and V is TRBV20-1; the match to TRBD2 covers 16 bases. Looked up from germline, CDR1 is DFQATT and CDR2 is SNEGSKA (reference sequence). The CDR3 consists of 17 residues. CDR3 residues: CCAQWGLAGGSSGEQYF. The CDR3 DNA sequence: TGCTGTGCCCAGTGGGGACTAGCGGGGGGGTCATCCGGCGAGCAGTACTTC.

The chain uses TRBV18 and TRBJ2-7; 8 nucleotides match TRBD1. Germline assignment: CDR1 KGHSH and CDR2 LQKENI. There are 15 residues in the CDR3. The V and J ends lost 1 base and 2 bases, in that order; junction bases with no gene match: 4. The CDR3 DNA reads TGTGCCAGCTCACCACAACCGGGACAGGCCTACGAGCAGTACTTC. The encoded protein is CASSPQPGQAYEQYF.

This clonotype was recorded a few times. V usage is TRBV7-3 and J usage is TRBJ2-2; 7 nucleotides line up with TRBD2. The CDR3 is made up of 16 amino acids. The germline CDR1 and CDR2 sequences are SGHTA and FQGTGA. Trimming removed 4 bases from V and 0 bases from J; junction bases left unmatched: 5. The CDR3: CASSSLAGSNTGELFF. In DNA, the CDR3 is TGTGCCAGCAGCTCCTTAGCGGGCTCGAACACCGGGGAGCTGTTTTTT.

Worth noting for this clonotype: This sequence may be a read error, since a much larger clone differs from it by one base. This chain joins TRBV5-1 and TRBJ2-1, with 8 bases lining up with TRBD1. The CDR3 length is 15 residues. Germline V gene lookup returns CDR1 SGHRS and CDR2 YFSETQ. V gave up 4 bases and J gave up 5 bases; unmatched junction bases: 8. CDR3 sequence: CASSTGQGADNEQFF. DNA for the CDR3: TGCGCCAGCAGCACCGGGCAGGGGGCTGACAATGAGCAGTTCTTC.

This chain connects TRBV20-1 to TRBJ1-2; D gene unclear. Per the germline V gene, CDR1 is DFQATT and CDR2 is SNEGSKA (reference sequence). The CDR3 is 15 amino acids. V lost 5 bases, J lost 0 bases, and 16 bases lay in between. The CDR3 bases are TGCAGTGCTTTTCCGGGCCGGTTTCCTAACTATGGCTACACCTTC. This gives the protein CSAFPGRFPNYGYTF.

V gene TRBV20-1 combines with J gene TRBJ1-6, with no clear D. The CDR3 totals 15 residues. V lost 6 bases and J 5 bases, leaving 17 bases between the germline ends. CDR1 DFQATT and CDR2 SNEGSKA come from the germline V gene (reference sequence). The CDR3 protein is CSAEDLPGDNSPLHF. For the CDR3, the DNA is TGCAGTGCCGAGGACCTCCCCGGGGATAATTCACCCCTCCACTTT.